This is a list of T cell receptor beta chains from one sample in a study of blood T cell repertoires in COVID-19. Repertoires were generated with immunoSEQ multiplex PCR, while TCRdb's copy carries only in-frame clones and drops some. The sample gives about 21,000 clones, around 88% of which show up once; about 20% is in the top ten. Sequencing was done on a sample of peripheral blood. Receptor source: a man between 65 and 85 years old with active COVID-19. CDR3s include the opening cysteine and the closing phenylalanine or tryptophan. A D gene is named only where the DNA matches it firmly. Some rows mark clone size as missing; the rest say once, few, many or name a class of expanded clone.

clone size,V gene,J gene,D gene,CDR3 DNA,CDR3 protein
-,TRBV28,TRBJ2-7,TRBD2,TGTGCCAGCAGAATCGGGACTAGCGGCTACGAGCAGTACTTC,CASRIGTSGYEQYF
-,TRBV5-1,TRBJ2-1,TRBD1,TGCGCCAGCAGCACCCGACAGGGCCCCCCCTACAATGAGCAGTTCTTC,CASSTRQGPPYNEQFF
-,TRBV2,TRBJ1-4,-,TGTGCCAGCAGTGCTCGGGAAAAACTGTTTTTT,CASSAREKLFF
-,TRBV30,TRBJ2-1,TRBD2,TGTGCCTGGATCCCAATAGCGGGAACCCACAATGAGCAGTTCTTC,CAWIPIAGTHNEQFF
-,TRBV19,TRBJ1-1,-,TGTGCCAGTAGGTTGGGCCAGAACACTGAAGCTTTCTTT,CASRLGQNTEAFF
-,TRBV7-3,TRBJ2-5,-,TGTGCCAGCAGCCAGGGGGGTTTGGACCAAGAGACCCAGTACTTC,CASSQGGLDQETQYF
-,TRBV10-3,TRBJ1-2,-,TGTGCCATCAGTGAAGCAGGGTGGGGCTACACCTTC,CAISEAGWGYTF
-,TRBV2,TRBJ2-7,TRBD1,TGTGCCGCACGAAAGGACAGGGGAATTTACGAGCAGTACTTC,CAARKDRGIYEQYF
few,TRBV10-2,TRBJ2-2,-,TGCGCCAGCAGTGATTACGGGCAGGGTATAAGGAACACCGGGGAGCTGTTTTTT,CASSDYGQGIRNTGELFF
-,TRBV5-6,TRBJ1-2,TRBD1,TGTGCCAGCAGACCGGACAGGGATGGAGGCTACACCTTC,CASRPDRDGGYTF
few,TRBV2,TRBJ1-5,-,TGTGCCAGCAGTGGAACAGGGCATCAGCCCCAGCATTTT,CASSGTGHQPQHF
-,TRBV19,TRBJ1-5,TRBD1,TGTGCCAGTAGTCACTATCCGGGACAGTCGTCCAATCAGCCCCAGCATTTT,CASSHYPGQSSNQPQHF
-,TRBV5-1,TRBJ2-7,TRBD2,TGCGCCAGCAGCCCCGGGGCTAGCGGGAGCTCCTACGAGCAGTACTTC,CASSPGASGSSYEQYF
-,TRBV3-1/TRBV3-2,TRBJ2-7,TRBD1,TGTGCCAGCAGCACCGGGACAGGTATCAACGAGCAGTACTTC,CASSTGTGINEQYF
-,TRBV29-1,TRBJ2-3,-,TGCAGCGTTGAGGAGGGGGGGACAGATACGCAGTATTTT,CSVEEGGTDTQYF
-,TRBV30,TRBJ2-1,TRBD1,TGTGCCTGGAGTGGACAGGGTACCTTCAATGAGCAGTTCTTC,CAWSGQGTFNEQFF
-,TRBV6-5,TRBJ2-3,TRBD2,TGTGCCAGCGGCGTAGCGGGATATCCAGATACGCAGTATTTT,CASGVAGYPDTQYF
-,TRBV10-2,TRBJ2-3,TRBD2,TGCGCCAGCAGGGTAGCGGGGAGCACAGATACGCAGTATTTT,CASRVAGSTDTQYF
once,TRBV2,TRBJ1-4,TRBD1,TGTGCCAGCAGTTGGGACAGGGATGAAAAACTGTTTTTT,CASSWDRDEKLFF
-,TRBV27,TRBJ1-1,-,TGTGCCAGCCAACCGGATGGGGGGGCGAGGACTGAAGCTTTCTTT,CASQPDGGARTEAFF
-,TRBV7-9,TRBJ2-7,TRBD1,TGTGCCAGCAGCCAAGGTGCCGGGACAGGGTACGAGCAGTACTTC,CASSQGAGTGYEQYF
-,TRBV7-8,TRBJ1-6,-,TGTGCCAGCAGCTTAAGGTCAGGCGCCTATAATTCACCCCTCCACTTT,CASSLRSGAYNSPLHF
-,TRBV4-2,TRBJ1-3,TRBD1,TGTGCCAGCACCCGCGGGGAGACAGGGGGCTACTCTGGAAACACCATATATTTT,CASTRGETGGYSGNTIYF
-,TRBV4-1,TRBJ2-1,-,TGCGCCAGCAGCCGACAGACCGTAGACTCCTACAATGAGCAGTTCTTC,CASSRQTVDSYNEQFF
-,TRBV6-2/TRBV6-3,TRBJ2-7,TRBD2,TGTGCCAGCAGTTACTCTTTGGGGTCTAGCGGGCGGATCTACGAGCAGTACTTC,CASSYSLGSSGRIYEQYF
once,TRBV10-3,TRBJ1-2,TRBD1,TGTGCCATCAGTGAGAAGGTCCAGGGGGCGGGTGGCTACACCTTC,CAISEKVQGAGGYTF
-,TRBV7-9,TRBJ2-1,-,TGTGCCAGCAGCCCGCCCGGGACCTACAATGAGCAGTTCTTC,CASSPPGTYNEQFF
-,TRBV18,TRBJ2-3,TRBD2,TGTGCCAGCTCACCACTTCCAGGACTAGCGGGGGATCTCACAGATACGCAGTATTTT,CASSPLPGLAGDLTDTQYF
-,TRBV7-2,TRBJ2-7,TRBD2,TGTGCCAGCAGCTTAGTCGCTAGGACTAGCGGTTCCTACGAGCAGTACTTC,CASSLVARTSGSYEQYF
-,TRBV5-1,TRBJ2-7,-,TGCGCCAGCAGCTTGGGGTGGCAGGGCGGCCACGAGCAGTACTTC,CASSLGWQGGHEQYF
-,TRBV27,TRBJ1-2,TRBD1,TGTGCCAGCAGTTCGACAGGGAACTATGGCTACACCTTC,CASSSTGNYGYTF
-,TRBV7-8,TRBJ1-6,TRBD1,TGTGCCAGCAGCGCCAGGGGGTCGGGTTCACCCCTCCACTTT,CASSARGSGSPLHF